This TCR beta chain is drawn from a study of OX40 agonist ivuxolimab in advanced cancers. Study-wide background: The study gave patients intravenous ivuxolimab at 0.01 to 10 mg/kg every 2 weeks. Broader study findings: On average, CD8+ T cells had more expanded clones than CD4+.

Turning to this clone: The antigen is unknown.

Repertoires were generated with immunoSEQ multiplex PCR, while TCRdb's copy carries only in-frame clones and drops some. The table has around 110,000 clones, around 93% seen once; the top ten hold 0.15% to 0.16%. Germline V gene sequence: CDR1 SGHNT, CDR2 YENEEA. J was trimmed by 2 bases and V by 4 bases; bases with no gene match: 7. There are 15 residues in the CDR3. The material sequenced was CD4+ or CD8+ T cells sorted from blood, taken in a trial of the OX40 agonist ivuxolimab. The genes are TRBV11-3 and TRBJ2-5, with TRBD2 matching over 7 bases. The sequence came from an adult with an advanced solid tumor such as melanoma, head and neck, liver or kidney cancer. The CDR3 bases are TGTGCCAGCAGCTCACGGCAGGGAGGGCAAGAGACCCAGTACTTC. Amino acids: CASSSRQGGQETQYF.